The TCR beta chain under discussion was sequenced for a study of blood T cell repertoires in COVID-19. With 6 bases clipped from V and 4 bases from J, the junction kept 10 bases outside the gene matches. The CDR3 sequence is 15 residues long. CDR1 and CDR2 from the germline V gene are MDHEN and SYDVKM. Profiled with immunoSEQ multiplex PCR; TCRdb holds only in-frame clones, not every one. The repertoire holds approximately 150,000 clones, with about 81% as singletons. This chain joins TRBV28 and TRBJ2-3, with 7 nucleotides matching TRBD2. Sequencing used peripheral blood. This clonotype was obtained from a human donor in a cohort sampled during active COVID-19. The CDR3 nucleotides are TGTGCCAGCAGCCCAGAACCCGGGAGGTCAGATACGCAGTATTTT. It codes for CASSPEPGRSDTQYF.